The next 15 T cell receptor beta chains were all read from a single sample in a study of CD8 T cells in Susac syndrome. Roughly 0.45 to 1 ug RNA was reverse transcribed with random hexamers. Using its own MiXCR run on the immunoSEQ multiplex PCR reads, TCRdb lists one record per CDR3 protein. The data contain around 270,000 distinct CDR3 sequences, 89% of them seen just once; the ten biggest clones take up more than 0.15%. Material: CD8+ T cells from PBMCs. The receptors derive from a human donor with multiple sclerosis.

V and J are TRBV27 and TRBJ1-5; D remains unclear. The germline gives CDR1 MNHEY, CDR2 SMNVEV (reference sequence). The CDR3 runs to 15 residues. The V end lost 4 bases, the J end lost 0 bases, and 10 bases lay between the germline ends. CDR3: CASSSQTYSNQPQHF. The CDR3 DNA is TGTGCCAGCAGTTCACAGACCTATAGCAATCAGCCCCAGCATTTT.

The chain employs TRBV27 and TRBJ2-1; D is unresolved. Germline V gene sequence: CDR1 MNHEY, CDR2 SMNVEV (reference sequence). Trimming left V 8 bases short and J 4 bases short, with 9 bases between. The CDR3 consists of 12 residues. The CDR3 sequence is CASFSTYNEQFF. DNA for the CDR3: TGTGCCAGCTTTAGTACGTACAATGAGCAGTTCTTC.

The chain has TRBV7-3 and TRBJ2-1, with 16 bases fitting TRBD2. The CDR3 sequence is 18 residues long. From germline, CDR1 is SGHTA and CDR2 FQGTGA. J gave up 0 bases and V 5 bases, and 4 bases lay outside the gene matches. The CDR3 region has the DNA TGTGCCAGCAGCCGCGGGACTAGCGGGAGGGCCTCCTACAATGAGCAGTTCTTC. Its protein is CASSRGTSGRASYNEQFF. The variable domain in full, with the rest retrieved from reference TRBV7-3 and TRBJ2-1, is GAGVSQTPSNKVTEKGKYVELRCDPISGHTALYWYRQSLGQGPEFLIYFQGTGAADDSGLPNDRFFAVRPEGSVSTLKIQRTERGDSAVYLCASSRGTSGRASYNEQFFGPGTRLTVL.

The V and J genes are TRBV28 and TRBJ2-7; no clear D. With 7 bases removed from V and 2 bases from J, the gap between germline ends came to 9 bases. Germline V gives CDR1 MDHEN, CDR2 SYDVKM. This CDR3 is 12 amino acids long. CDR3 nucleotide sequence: TGTGCCAGCACCACCCCGACCTACGAGCAGTACTTC. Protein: CASTTPTYEQYF.

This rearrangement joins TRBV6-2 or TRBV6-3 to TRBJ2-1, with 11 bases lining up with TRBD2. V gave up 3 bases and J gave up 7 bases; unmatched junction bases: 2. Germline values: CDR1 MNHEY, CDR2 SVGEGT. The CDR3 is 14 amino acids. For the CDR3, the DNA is TGTGCCAGCAGTTATACTAGCGGGAGTAATGAGCAGTTCTTC. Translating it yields CASSYTSGSNEQFF.

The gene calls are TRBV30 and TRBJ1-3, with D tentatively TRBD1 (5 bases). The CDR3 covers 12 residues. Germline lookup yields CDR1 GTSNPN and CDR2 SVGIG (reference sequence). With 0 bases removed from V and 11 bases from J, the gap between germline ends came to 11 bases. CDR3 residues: CAWSVGTFPIYF. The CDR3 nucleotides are TGTGCCTGGAGTGTGGGGACTTTCCCCATATATTTT.

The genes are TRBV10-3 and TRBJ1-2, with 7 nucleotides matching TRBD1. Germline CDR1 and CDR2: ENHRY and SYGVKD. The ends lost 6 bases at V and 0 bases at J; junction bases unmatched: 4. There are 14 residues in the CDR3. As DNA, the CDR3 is TGTGCCATCAGGGAACAGGGGACTAACTATGGCTACACCTTC. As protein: CAIREQGTNYGYTF.

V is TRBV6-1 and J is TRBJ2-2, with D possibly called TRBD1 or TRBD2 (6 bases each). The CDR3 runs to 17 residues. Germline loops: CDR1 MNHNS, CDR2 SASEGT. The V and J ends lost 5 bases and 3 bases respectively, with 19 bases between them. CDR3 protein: CASSLGWGAKDTGELFF. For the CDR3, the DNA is TGTGCCAGCAGTCTAGGGTGGGGGGCGAAGGACACCGGGGAGCTGTTTTTT.

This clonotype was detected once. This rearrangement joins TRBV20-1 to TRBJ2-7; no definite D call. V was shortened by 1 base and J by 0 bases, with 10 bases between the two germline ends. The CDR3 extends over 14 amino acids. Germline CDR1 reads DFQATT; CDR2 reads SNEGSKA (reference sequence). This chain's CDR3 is CSARGVKSSYEQYF. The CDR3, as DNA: TGCAGTGCTAGAGGGGTGAAGAGCTCCTACGAGCAGTACTTC.

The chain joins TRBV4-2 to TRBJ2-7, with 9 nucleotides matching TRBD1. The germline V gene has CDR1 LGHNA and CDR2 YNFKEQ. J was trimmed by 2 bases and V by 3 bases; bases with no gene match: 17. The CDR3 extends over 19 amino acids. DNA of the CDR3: TGTGCCAGCAGCCATCCCCTGACAGGGGGGATTCGGGACACCTACGAGCAGTACTTC. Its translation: CASSHPLTGGIRDTYEQYF.

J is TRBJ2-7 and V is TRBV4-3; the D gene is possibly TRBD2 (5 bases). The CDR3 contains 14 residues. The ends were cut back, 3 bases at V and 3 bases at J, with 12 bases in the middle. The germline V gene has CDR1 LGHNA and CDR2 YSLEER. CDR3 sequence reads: CASSQGDGDYEQYF. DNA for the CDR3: TGCGCCAGCAGCCAGGGTGACGGGGACTACGAGCAGTACTTC.

The CDR3, as DNA: TGCGCCAGCAGCCATGCCCGGGACGGCACAGATACGCAGTATTTT. This gives the protein CASSHARDGTDTQYF. The rearrangement joins TRBV4-3 to TRBJ2-3, with D possibly being TRBD1 or TRBD2 (5 bases each). The CDR3 loop spans 15 amino acids. The V end was cut by 3 bases, the J end by 1 base, with 11 bases between. Per the germline V gene, CDR1 is LGHNA and CDR2 is YSLEER.

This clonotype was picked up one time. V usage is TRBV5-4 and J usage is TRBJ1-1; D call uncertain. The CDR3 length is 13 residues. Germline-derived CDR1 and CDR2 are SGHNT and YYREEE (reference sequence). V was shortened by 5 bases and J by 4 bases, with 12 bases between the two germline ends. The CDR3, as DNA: TGTGCCAGCAGTTGGTTTGGTGGCACTGAAGCTTTCTTT. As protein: CASSWFGGTEAFF.

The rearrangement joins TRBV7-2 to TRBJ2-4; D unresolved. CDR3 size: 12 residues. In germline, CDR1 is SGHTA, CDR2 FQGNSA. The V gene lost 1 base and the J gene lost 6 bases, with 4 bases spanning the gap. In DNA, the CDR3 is TGTGCCAGCAGCTTAGGGGGAAACATTCAGTACTTC. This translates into CASSLGGNIQYF.

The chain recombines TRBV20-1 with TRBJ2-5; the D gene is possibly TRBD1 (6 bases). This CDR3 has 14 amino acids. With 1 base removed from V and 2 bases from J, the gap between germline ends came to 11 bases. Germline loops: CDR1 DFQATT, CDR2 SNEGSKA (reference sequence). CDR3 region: CSARGRQGQETQYF. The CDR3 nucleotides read TGCAGTGCTAGAGGAAGGCAGGGGCAAGAGACCCAGTACTTC.